The text below deals with one TCR beta chain. The data derive from a study of blood T cell repertoires in COVID-19. In the study overall: The United States, Italy and Spain provided the acute and convalescent COVID-19 samples.

As handled by the study authors: Quantification of nucleated cells was approximated via reference gene primer amplification. Sequenced by immunoSEQ multiplex PCR; TCRdb stores in-frame clones only, minus some. That table gives V, J and clone size, and the DNA gave D and trimming. Of under 70,000 clones detected, around four fifths appear once; the ten largest clones hold almost 10%. The J segment lost 0 bases and the V segment lost 5 bases, leaving 2 bases of the junction unmatched. CDR1 and CDR2 (germline): MDHEN, SYDVKM. The CDR3 spans 14 residues. The chain joins TRBV28 to TRBJ2-7, with 9 positions matching TRBD2. This receptor was obtained from a human donor in a cohort sampled during active COVID-19. Sequencing was carried out using peripheral blood. CDR3 protein: CASSRSGSSYEQYF. The CDR3, as DNA: TGTGCCAGCAGTCGTAGCGGGAGCTCCTACGAGCAGTACTTC.